The 10 T cell receptor beta chains in this list originate from one sample, sequenced in a study of blood T cell repertoires in COVID-19 (dated by TCRdb to the early 2020s). Libraries were built with the immunoSEQ multiplex PCR assay. Here the immuneACCESS table is served through TCRdb, limited to in-frame sequences with V and J called. Missing clones are a known gap in these copies; in checked studies unresolved V genes cover under half, and the rest lacks a known reason. The sample table lists fewer than 150,000 clones, about 83% of them with a count of one. Over 10% of the sample lies in the top ten. Material for sequencing was peripheral blood. These receptors came from a human donor in a cohort sampled during active COVID-19.

This clone was recorded at least ten times. This chain joins TRBV6-5 and TRBJ1-2; 8 bases match TRBD1. The CDR3 consists of 14 residues. V gave up 4 bases and J gave up 5 bases; unmatched junction bases: 6. Germline V lookup: CDR1 MNHEY, CDR2 SVGAGI. In DNA form, the CDR3 reads TGTGCCAGCAGTTCCATGGGACAGGTATATGGCTACACCTTC. Residues: CASSSMGQVYGYTF.

This clone showed up many times. The CDR3 DNA is TGCGCCAGCAGCCAAGGCGCAGGGGGCCTCTATGGCTACACCTTC. It specifies CASSQGAGGLYGYTF. This chain connects TRBV4-1 to TRBJ1-2; 8 bases map to TRBD1. J gave up 4 bases and V 1 base, and 5 bases lay outside the gene matches. Germline V gene sequence: CDR1 MGHRA, CDR2 YSYEKL. This CDR3 has 15 residues.

The J gene is TRBJ2-3, the V gene TRBV7-2; 7 bases line up with TRBD2. This CDR3 is built from 15 residues. Germline V gene data show CDR1 as SGHTA and CDR2 as FQGNSA. V gave up 3 bases and J gave up 1 base; unmatched junction bases: 4. The CDR3 DNA reads TGTGCCAGCAGCTTTGGGGGGGAGCGCACAGATACGCAGTATTTT. Amino acid sequence: CASSFGGERTDTQYF.

The chain couples TRBV9 to TRBJ1-2; TRBD1 might be the D (6 bases). CDR1 SGDLS and CDR2 YYNGEE come from the germline V gene. The CDR3 covers 13 residues. The germline V and J ends were trimmed by 3 bases and 6 bases, with 12 bases remaining between them. The CDR3 nucleotides read TGTGCCAGCAGCGGTACAGGGTGGGATGGCTACACCTTC. Residues: CASSGTGWDGYTF.

The genes are TRBV9 and TRBJ1-1, with 7 bases aligning to TRBD1. Trimming at V came to 0 bases and at J to 2 bases, leaving 4 bases not matched to a gene. CDR3 length: 15 residues. Germline CDR1 reads SGDLS; CDR2 reads YYNGEE. The CDR3 DNA sequence: TGTGCCAGCAGCGTAGCACAGGGGACAAACACTGAAGCTTTCTTT. Its translation: CASSVAQGTNTEAFF.

The rearrangement uses TRBV10-1 and TRBJ2-1, with 9 bases matching TRBD1. J gave up 4 bases and V 3 bases, and 4 bases lay outside the gene matches. Germline CDR1 is WNHNN and CDR2 is SYGVQD (reference sequence). The CDR3 extends over 15 amino acids. CDR3 DNA: TGCGCCAGCAGTGAACAGACAGGGGGGTACAATGAGCAGTTCTTC. Translated: CASSEQTGGYNEQFF.

V is TRBV5-6 and J is TRBJ2-5; TRBD2 agrees at 8 bases. Germline assignment: CDR1 SGHDT and CDR2 YYEEEE. CDR3 length equals 14 residues. The V gene end was trimmed by 6 bases and the J gene end by 5 bases; junction bases not matched to a gene: 9. For the CDR3, the DNA is TGTGCCAGCACCTTAGCGGGGAATAGGGAGACCCAGTACTTC. Translated: CASTLAGNRETQYF.

This clone was detected only a few times. For the CDR3, the DNA is TGCGCCAGCAGCTTGTCGAGTAGCGAAGAGACCCAGTACTTC. It translates to CASSLSSSEETQYF. This chain uses TRBV5-1 with TRBJ2-5, with a weak D call TRBD2 (5 bases). The CDR3 has 14 amino acids. Germline V CDR1 and CDR2: SGHRS, YFSETQ. V lost 1 base, J lost 3 bases, and 10 bases lay in between.

The chain has TRBV7-3 and TRBJ1-4; tentatively, D is TRBD1 (6 bases). Looked up from germline, CDR1 is SGHTA and CDR2 is FQGTGA. The CDR3 length is 16 residues. The V gene lost 1 base and the J gene lost 2 bases, with 11 bases spanning the gap. CDR3 nucleotide sequence: TGTGCCAGCAGCTTAAACGGGACAACTACTAATGAAAAACTGTTTTTT. Residues: CASSLNGTTTNEKLFF.

The CDR3 DNA sequence: TGTGCCACCAGCAGAGATACAGGGAACACTGAAGCTTTCTTT. Translating gives CATSRDTGNTEAFF. The rearrangement joins TRBV15 to TRBJ1-1, with a possible D match to TRBD1 (5 bases). From germline, CDR1 is LNHNV and CDR2 YYDKDF (reference sequence). This CDR3 comprises 14 residues. V was clipped by 0 bases and J by 1 base, with 6 bases between them. The variable domain in full, with the rest retrieved from reference TRBV15 and TRBJ1-1, is DAMVIQNPRYQVTQFGKPVTLSCSQTLNHNVMYWYQQKSSQAPKLLFHYYDKDFNNEADTPDNFQSRRPNTSFCFLDIRSPGLGDTAMYLCATSRDTGNTEAFFGQGTRLTVV.